This T cell receptor beta chain stems from a study of blood T cell repertoires in COVID-19. Background on the study: From the United States, Italy and Spain came samples of acute and convalescent COVID-19. PBMCs, B-cell-depleted T cells, or T cells provided the cDNA or gDNA that made up the material.

Original handling: From reference gene primer amplification, estimates of nucleated cell counts were derived. This table comes from immunoSEQ multiplex PCR, and its TCRdb copy is limited to in-frame clones, with some not included. V and J calls and clone size are as listed in that table; D and trimming were resolved from the DNA. The sample has more than 150,000 clones, 80% to 85% seen once. The CDR3 is made up of 13 amino acids. V lost 8 bases, J lost 4 bases, and 3 bases stayed unmatched. Sample: peripheral blood. The V and J genes are TRBV23-1 and TRBJ2-2; 8 bases match TRBD1. TRBV23-1 is an open reading frame whose function is uncertain. The sequence came from a man in his late teens or twenties with active or convalescent COVID-19. CDR3 amino acids: CASEDRATGELFF. In DNA, the CDR3 is TGCGCCAGCGAGGACAGGGCCACCGGGGAGCTGTTTTTT.